The following is a T cell receptor (beta chain) sequence with its context. This sample was taken from a study of regulatory T cells in long-lasting Graves disease. Combining iRepertoire HTBI primers with Arm-PCR of CDR3 regions, the authors built TCR beta libraries. MiXCR, run by TCRdb on the multiplex PCR reads, gives a single entry per CDR3 protein. The sample holds around 400,000 distinct CDR3 sequences, around 20% seen once. CDR3 length equals 13 residues. Trimming took 6 bases from V and 5 from J, leaving 13 bases between them. Germline CDR1 is SGHTA and CDR2 is FQGNSA. Time point specified: persistent/refractory GD, antithyroid drugs over 5 years with positive TRAb. Construction of the TCR library relied on RNA isolated from PBMCs.

The sequencing used peripheral blood mononuclear cells (PBMCs), collected when the disease was refractory, from a patient treated with antithyroid drugs. This clonotype was obtained from a female donor with Graves disease. This chain links TRBV7-2 with TRBJ1-1; D remains unclear. This chain's CDR3 is CASRQTRETEAFF. CDR3 coding DNA: TGTGCCAGCAGACAGACAAGGGAAACTGAAGCTTTCTTT.